The rows below give T cell receptor beta chains drawn from one sample of a study of response to subunit inactivated influenza vaccine. TCRdb reprocessed the RT-PCR reads via MiXCR and lists one record per CDR3 protein. The data contain more than 700,000 distinct CDR3 sequences, 21% of them singletons. The input for sequencing was PBMCs from blood, taken more than 4 days after vaccination. The receptor source for this set is a man aged 45-60 years who received an inactivated influenza vaccine. Both conserved end residues are part of each CDR3. A D gene is named only where the DNA matches it firmly. Rows may omit the clone size; those that give it use once, few, many or a size class.

j_call v_call clone_size d_call cdr3_aa cdr3_nt
TRBJ1-1 TRBV11-1 NA NA CASSSGARGSSMNTEAFF TGTGCCAGCAGCTCCGGGGCCAGAGGATCTTCAATGAACACTGAAGCTTTCTTT
TRBJ2-3 TRBV7-2 many NA CASSFFGVGTDTQYF TGTGCCAGCAGCTTTTTCGGGGTCGGCACAGATACGCAGTATTTT
TRBJ2-3 TRBV6-2/TRBV6-3 NA TRBD2 CASSQSSGKVTDTQYF TGTGCCAGCAGTCAAAGTAGCGGGAAAGTCACAGATACGCAGTATTTT
TRBJ2-3 TRBV9 NA NA CASSVGGWGTDTQYF TGTGCCAGCAGCGTAGGTGGTTGGGGCACAGATACGCAGTATTTT
TRBJ2-7 TRBV4-2 NA TRBD1 CASSQPTGYYEQYF TGTGCCAGCAGCCAACCGACAGGGTACTACGAGCAGTACTTC
TRBJ2-2 TRBV9 NA NA CASSASRLFTGELFF TGTGCCAGCAGCGCAAGCCGTTTATTTACCGGGGAGCTGTTTTTT
TRBJ2-5 TRBV5-1 NA TRBD1 CASTDRGRGETQYF TGCGCCAGCACCGACAGGGGGCGGGGAGAGACCCAGTACTTC
TRBJ1-1 TRBV19 NA NA CASTSAGAINTEAFF TGTGCCAGTACCTCGGCTGGGGCAATCAACACTGAAGCTTTCTTT
TRBJ2-1 TRBV20-1 few TRBD2 CSAPPHGRGVSYNEQFF TGCAGTGCCCCTCCCCACGGGAGGGGTGTCTCCTACAATGAGCAGTTCTTC
TRBJ2-7 TRBV28 few TRBD2 CASSLWGLAGPYEQYF TGTGCCAGCAGTTTATGGGGACTAGCGGGCCCCTACGAGCAGTACTTC
TRBJ2-7 TRBV20-1 few NA CSAWGRGKNYEQYF TGCAGTGCTTGGGGGCGGGGGAAAAACTACGAGCAGTACTTC
TRBJ2-5 TRBV9 NA NA CASSVDAGMAETQYF TGTGCCAGCAGCGTAGACGCAGGGATGGCGGAGACCCAGTACTTC
TRBJ2-2 TRBV5-1 few TRBD2 CASSQGLAGVAGELFF TGCGCCAGCAGCCAGGGACTAGCGGGGGTCGCCGGGGAGCTGTTTTTT
TRBJ2-1 TRBV7-9 NA NA CASSLVGVGQFF TGTGCCAGCAGCTTAGTCGGGGTCGGGCAGTTCTTC
TRBJ2-7 TRBV5-1 many NA CASSRSPTRDYEQYF TGCGCCAGCAGCCGATCCCCTACCCGGGACTACGAGCAGTACTTC
TRBJ2-2 TRBV7-9 NA TRBD2 CASSNPGLAGGELFF TGTGCCAGCAGCAATCCGGGACTAGCGGGCGGGGAGCTGTTTTTT
TRBJ2-5 TRBV7-9 NA NA CASSDRALNGGTQYF TGTGCCAGCAGCGACCGGGCCCTAAATGGCGGGACCCAGTACTTC
TRBJ2-5 TRBV7-2 NA NA CASSRDLKETQYF TGTGCCAGCAGCAGGGACTTAAAAGAGACCCAGTACTTC
TRBJ2-3 TRBV12-3/TRBV12-4 few TRBD2 CASSLGGGAGTDTQYF TGTGCCAGCAGTTTGGGCGGGGGGGCCGGTACAGATACGCAGTATTTT
TRBJ2-5 TRBV5-1 many TRBD2 CASNRGTSGGETQYF TGCGCCAGCAACCGGGGAACTAGCGGTGGAGAGACCCAGTACTTC
TRBJ2-2 TRBV7-9 few NA CASSPSGGAGELFF TGTGCCAGCAGCCCAAGCGGAGGGGCCGGGGAGCTGTTTTTT
TRBJ1-5 TRBV5-5 NA NA CASSFRAGGNQPQHF TGTGCCAGCAGCTTCCGTGCGGGAGGCAATCAGCCCCAGCATTTT
TRBJ1-1 TRBV12-3/TRBV12-4 many NA CASSLSAEGTEAFF TGTGCCAGCAGTTTATCGGCGGAGGGCACTGAAGCTTTCTTT
TRBJ2-1 TRBV7-2 NA TRBD1 CASSLQGQSSYNEQFF TGTGCCAGCAGCTTACAGGGACAGAGCTCCTACAATGAGCAGTTCTTC
TRBJ2-7 TRBV7-2 NA NA CASSPSPGDEQYF TGTGCCAGCAGCCCCTCCCCAGGCGACGAGCAGTACTTC
TRBJ2-6 TRBV4-1 NA NA CASSPHERFSGANVLTF TGCGCCAGCAGCCCTCATGAAAGATTCTCTGGGGCCAACGTCCTGACTTTC
TRBJ2-4 TRBV6-1 NA NA CASTGGTAKNIQYF TGTGCCAGCACTGGAGGGACAGCCAAAAACATTCAGTACTTC
TRBJ2-2 TRBV12-3/TRBV12-4 few NA CASTLSSAVTGELFF TGTGCCAGCACCCTTTCATCCGCGGTCACCGGGGAGCTGTTTTTT
TRBJ2-2 TRBV21-1 NA NA CASSKGDRDSLAGDANTGELFF TGTGCCAGCAGCAAAGGGGACAGGGATTCACTAGCGGGAGACGCGAACACCGGGGAGCTGTTTTTT
TRBJ2-5 TRBV24-1 few TRBD2 CATSDPRGVAETQYF TGTGCCACCAGTGATCCTCGGGGGGTGGCAGAGACCCAGTACTTC
TRBJ2-1 TRBV6-2/TRBV6-3 few NA CASNLRSIGNNEQFF TGTGCCAGCAATCTTCGGTCGATTGGAAACAATGAGCAGTTCTTC
TRBJ2-6 TRBV20-1 few NA CSASGKRGDSSRPSGANVLTF TGCAGTGCTTCAGGAAAGAGGGGAGACAGCTCAAGACCCTCTGGGGCCAACGTCCTGACTTTC
TRBJ2-7 TRBV7-6 few NA CASSPELGYEQYF TGTGCCAGCAGCCCAGAGCTAGGGTACGAGCAGTACTTC
TRBJ2-7 TRBV29-1 NA TRBD1 CSASGTGGEEQYF TGCAGCGCTTCCGGGACAGGGGGGGAAGAGCAGTACTTC
TRBJ2-1 TRBV12-3/TRBV12-4 few NA CASSSDYGTGIYNEQFF TGTGCCAGCAGCTCCGATTATGGGACGGGTATCTACAATGAGCAGTTCTTC
TRBJ1-2 TRBV6-2/TRBV6-3 many NA CASSRGYGYTF TGTGCCAGTTCCCGGGGCTATGGCTACACCTTC
TRBJ2-7 TRBV7-2 NA NA CASSLGGPSEQYF TGTGCCAGCAGCTTAGGTGGGCCCTCCGAGCAGTACTTC
TRBJ2-2 TRBV24-1 NA TRBD1 CATSTRDSVTGELFF TGTGCCACCAGTACCCGGGACAGTGTCACCGGGGAGCTGTTTTTT
TRBJ2-3 TRBV7-2 few NA CASSLAPVGGRDTQYF TGTGCCAGCAGCTTAGCCCCTGTGGGGGGCAGAGATACGCAGTATTTT
TRBJ2-1 TRBV11-2 few NA CASRDGLVGSYNEQFF TGTGCCAGCAGGGATGGACTGGTAGGCTCCTACAATGAGCAGTTCTTC